Below, 23 T cell receptor beta chains from the same sample are listed, as sequenced in a study of graft-versus-host responses after intestinal transplantation. Sequencing was performed with immunoSEQ multiplex PCR; in TCRdb, only in-frame clones are kept and a portion is missing. The table shows tens of thousands of clones, with more than 85% occurring only once. Their specific antigens are unknown. The starting material was unstimulated CD8+ T cells sorted from spleen or lymph node cells, obtained before intestinal transplant. These receptors came from a human donor who received an intestinal transplant.

A single count supports this clone. The genes are TRBV6-1 and TRBJ1-3; weak D call: TRBD1 (6 bases). CDR3 size: 18 residues. Per germline, CDR1 MNHNS and CDR2 SASEGT. Trimming took 3 bases from V and 2 from J, leaving 20 bases between them. The CDR3 protein is CASSEVGPGTNPGNTIYF. The CDR3 coding sequence is TGTGCCAGCAGTGAGGTGGGCCCCGGGACAAACCCTGGAAACACCATATATTTT.

The J gene is TRBJ1-1, the V gene TRBV2, with no clear D. The V gene's germline CDR1 is SNHLY and CDR2 FYNNEI. Trimming shortened V by 6 bases and J by 10 bases, and 33 bases separated the two germline ends. The CDR3 sequence is 18 residues long. CDR3 sequence: CASRPGEGAVQPSRRAFF. As DNA, the CDR3 is TGTGCCAGCAGACCCGGAGAGGGAGCAGTCCAACCGTCTCGAAGAGCTTTCTTT.

V gene TRBV6-5 combines with J gene TRBJ2-1, with 11 nucleotides matching TRBD2. The CDR3 loop spans 15 amino acids. J lost 5 bases, V lost 1 base, and 1 base had no gene match. Germline V gives CDR1 MNHEY, CDR2 SVGAGI. CDR3 residues: CASSYLAGGNNEQFF. Here the CDR3 DNA reads TGTGCCAGCAGTTACTTAGCGGGGGGGAACAATGAGCAGTTCTTC.

The table lists this clone with a count of one. This chain links TRBV29-1 with TRBJ2-7, with D tentatively TRBD2 (7 bases). The germline gives CDR1 SQVTM, CDR2 ANQGSEA. CDR3 length equals 15 residues. Trimming took 3 bases from V and 2 from J, leaving 17 bases between them. This CDR3 reads CSVESGGGQAYEQYF. In nucleotides, the CDR3 is TGCAGCGTTGAGAGCGGCGGGGGACAAGCCTACGAGCAGTACTTC.

The rearrangement links TRBV5-4 to TRBJ2-5; D perhaps matches TRBD2 (5 bases). CDR3 length: 15 residues. Germline values: CDR1 SGHNT, CDR2 YYREEE (reference sequence). The ends were cut back, 4 bases at V and 4 bases at J, with 17 bases in the middle. The DNA of the CDR3 is TGTGCCAGCAGCCCCGGGCTCGGGGTTAGAGAGACCCAGTACTTC. It translates to CASSPGLGVRETQYF. The full variable domain, rest sourced from reference TRBV5-4 and TRBJ2-5, is ETGVTQSPTHLIKTRGQQVTLRCSSQSGHNTVSWYQQALGQGPQFIFQYYREEENGRGNFPPRFSGLQFPNYSSELNVNALELDDSALYLCASSPGLGVRETQYFGPGTRLLVL.

The sample holds one count of this clone. The gene calls are TRBV29-1 and TRBJ2-1; 11 positions match TRBD2. J gave up 8 bases and V 5 bases, and 11 bases lay outside the gene matches. CDR3 length: 15 amino acids. The germline gives CDR1 SQVTM, CDR2 ANQGSEA. The CDR3 loop is CSVYMLAGGGDEQFF. In DNA form, the CDR3 reads TGCAGCGTTTACATGCTAGCGGGGGGCGGGGATGAGCAGTTCTTC.

The chain joins TRBV15 to TRBJ2-1; tentatively, D is TRBD1 (5 bases). The V end was cut by 3 bases, the J end by 0 bases, with 9 bases between. This CDR3 is built from 15 residues. Germline V gene sequence: CDR1 LNHNV, CDR2 YYDKDF (reference sequence). The CDR3: CATSSGRDSYNEQFF. The CDR3, as DNA: TGTGCCACCAGCAGTGGCAGGGACTCCTACAATGAGCAGTTCTTC.

The V and J genes are TRBV6-5 and TRBJ1-5; TRBD1 matches at 9 bases. The CDR3 spans 15 residues. With V trimmed by 6 bases and J by 3 bases, 6 bases remained unmatched. Germline values: CDR1 MNHEY, CDR2 SVGAGI. DNA for the CDR3: TGTGCCAGCAGCGTTGGACAGGGGCTCAATCAGCCCCAGCATTTT. Protein product: CASSVGQGLNQPQHF.

V usage is TRBV30 and J usage is TRBJ2-1; 12 bases agree with TRBD2. The junction had 8 bases not matched to a gene; V was cut back by 0 bases and J by 8 bases. This CDR3 contains 16 residues. Germline CDR1 GTSNPN, CDR2 SVGIG (reference sequence). The CDR3 nucleotides read TGTGCCTGGAGTGTACTCTCCCTAGCGGGGGGGCATGAGCAGTTCTTC. Translation: CAWSVLSLAGGHEQFF.

The V and J genes are TRBV4-1 and TRBJ2-1, with TRBD2 identical over 9 bases. J lost 4 bases, V lost 4 bases, and 2 bases had no gene match. The CDR3 covers 14 residues. The V gene's germline CDR1 is MGHRA and CDR2 YSYEKL. The CDR3 nucleotides read TGCGCCAGCAGCCCCACTAGCGGGTACAATGAGCAGTTCTTC. The encoded protein is CASSPTSGYNEQFF.

CDR3 DNA sequence: TGCGCCAGCAGCTGGGACAGCTATGGCTACACCTTC. It is translated as CASSWDSYGYTF. The chain links TRBV5-1 to TRBJ1-2; 7 bases line up with TRBD1. J was trimmed by 4 bases and V by 3 bases; bases with no gene match: 0. The CDR3 has 12 residues. Germline V gives CDR1 SGHRS, CDR2 YFSETQ.

The V gene is TRBV7-8, the J gene TRBJ2-1; D is uncertain. Germline loops: CDR1 SGHVS, CDR2 FQNEAQ. Trimming cost V 4 bases and J 6 bases, with 10 bases left between them. The CDR3 contains 13 residues. CDR3 sequence: CASSSSVANEQFF. Written as DNA, the CDR3 is TGTGCCAGCAGCTCCTCAGTCGCCAATGAGCAGTTCTTC.

The rearrangement links TRBV29-1 to TRBJ1-4; 7 bases match TRBD1. The J segment lost 1 base and the V segment lost 7 bases, leaving 6 bases of the junction unmatched. The CDR3 is 14 residues long. From germline, CDR1 is SQVTM and CDR2 ANQGSEA. CDR3 coding DNA: TGCAGCGCCGAAGGGGGCGAAACTAATGAAAAACTGTTTTTT. It codes for CSAEGGETNEKLFF. Full variable domain (missing parts from reference TRBV29-1 and TRBJ1-4): SAVISQKPSRDICQRGTSLTIQCQVDSQVTMMFWYRQQPGQSLTLIATANQGSEATYESGFVIDKFPISRPNLTFSTLTVSNMSPEDSSIYLCSAEGGETNEKLFFGSGTQLSVL.

J is TRBJ1-5 and V is TRBV6-5, with a possible D match to TRBD1 (5 bases). The CDR3 runs 14 residues. Germline assignment: CDR1 MNHEY and CDR2 SVGAGI. Deletions cut 0 bases from V and 5 bases from J, with 8 bases between. CDR3: CASSYSAGHQPQHF. The CDR3 region has the DNA TGTGCCAGCAGTTACTCCGCAGGGCATCAGCCCCAGCATTTT.

This clone appeared once. The chain employs TRBV15 and TRBJ2-1; TRBD2 agrees at 10 bases. V lost 0 bases, J lost 12 bases, and 11 bases stayed unmatched. CDR1 LNHNV and CDR2 YYDKDF come from the germline V gene (reference sequence). This CDR3 has 16 residues. CDR3 sequence: CATSRDSFSGGVGQFF. The CDR3 nucleotides read TGTGCCACCAGCAGAGATTCTTTCAGCGGGGGGGTAGGGCAGTTCTTC.

The chain links TRBV19 to TRBJ2-1; tentative D call: TRBD2 (6 bases). Germline CDR1 and CDR2: LNHDA and SQIVND (reference sequence). The CDR3 extends over 18 amino acids. V was pared by 4 bases and J by 5 bases, with 24 bases between. The CDR3 sequence: CASSTGRDSVHLHNEQFF. CDR3 sequence (DNA): TGTGCCAGTAGTACCGGGCGGGATTCGGTGCATTTACACAATGAGCAGTTCTTC.

V gene TRBV7-9 combines with J gene TRBJ1-1; D ambiguous. The CDR3 runs 13 residues. V was trimmed by 7 bases and J by 3 bases, leaving 12 bases between them. Per the germline V gene, CDR1 is SEHNR and CDR2 is FQNEAQ (reference sequence). The chain's CDR3 is CASTRLEDTEAFF. In nucleotides, the CDR3 is TGTGCCAGCACTCGGTTAGAGGACACTGAAGCTTTCTTT.

J is TRBJ2-5 and V is TRBV11-2, with TRBD2 matching over 14 bases. The CDR3 is 17 residues long. Trimming took 1 base from V and 4 from J; bases not matched to a gene: 5. CDR1 is SGHAT and CDR2 is FQNNGV in the germline V gene. CDR3 sequence reads: CASSLGPGTSGGETQYF. The CDR3 DNA reads as TGTGCCAGCAGCTTAGGCCCCGGGACTAGCGGGGGAGAGACCCAGTACTTC.

V is TRBV11-2 and J is TRBJ2-1, with D possibly matching TRBD2 (7 bases). There are 17 residues in the CDR3. CDR1 is SGHAT, CDR2 FQNNGV, per germline. Trimming took 1 base from V and 0 from J, leaving 13 bases between them. The DNA of the CDR3 is TGTGCCAGCAGCTTAGGGAGAAGGGGGGGCTCCTACAATGAGCAGTTCTTC. Translating it yields CASSLGRRGGSYNEQFF.

This clone was counted a single time. The chain is built from TRBV7-6 and TRBJ2-3; unclear D gene. The V gene lost 1 base and the J gene lost 5 bases, with 10 bases spanning the gap. The CDR3 has 14 amino acids. CDR1 SGHVS and CDR2 FNYEAQ come from the germline V gene. This CDR3 is CASSLDTRRDTQYF. The DNA for the CDR3 is TGTGCCAGCAGCTTAGACACCCGTCGAGATACGCAGTATTTT.

V usage is TRBV6-5 and J usage is TRBJ1-2; D uncertain. Germline-derived CDR1 and CDR2 are MNHEY and SVGAGI. The V end was cut by 5 bases, the J end by 8 bases, with 12 bases between. The CDR3 is 12 amino acids. This CDR3 is CASSPGGRGYTF. In nucleotides, the CDR3 is TGTGCCAGCAGTCCAGGAGGTAGAGGCTACACCTTC.

The rearrangement uses TRBV19 and TRBJ2-7, with 9 bases identical to TRBD1. The CDR3 runs 14 residues. V was clipped by 2 bases and J by 3 bases; unmatched bases: 2. In germline, CDR1 is LNHDA, CDR2 SQIVND (reference sequence). As DNA, the CDR3 is TGTGCCAGTAGTATAACAGGGGGCAGCTACGAGCAGTACTTC. Translating it yields CASSITGGSYEQYF.

The chain couples TRBV19 to TRBJ1-2; TRBD1 agrees at 7 bases. Germline V gene lookup returns CDR1 LNHDA and CDR2 SQIVND (reference sequence). V lost 3 bases and J lost 2; bases outside the gene matches: 3. This CDR3 region has 14 residues. CDR3 residues: CASSMPGQNYGYTF. CDR3 coding DNA: TGTGCCAGTAGTATGCCGGGACAGAACTATGGCTACACCTTC.